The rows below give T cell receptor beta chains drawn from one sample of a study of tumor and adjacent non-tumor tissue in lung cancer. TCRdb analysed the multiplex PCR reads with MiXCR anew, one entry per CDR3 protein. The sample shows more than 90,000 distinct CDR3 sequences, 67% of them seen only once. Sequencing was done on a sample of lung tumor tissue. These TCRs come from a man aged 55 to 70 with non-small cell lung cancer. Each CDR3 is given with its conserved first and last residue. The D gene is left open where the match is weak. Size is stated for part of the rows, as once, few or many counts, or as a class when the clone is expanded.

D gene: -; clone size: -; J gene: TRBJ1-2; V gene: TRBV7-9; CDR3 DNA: TGTGCCAGCAGCGTACAGGAAATGGGAGGCTACACCTTC; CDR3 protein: CASSVQEMGGYTF
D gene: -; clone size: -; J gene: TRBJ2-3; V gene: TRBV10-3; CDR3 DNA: TGTGCCATCACGTGGAAGCCCGCAGATACGCAGTATTTT; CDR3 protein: CAITWKPADTQYF
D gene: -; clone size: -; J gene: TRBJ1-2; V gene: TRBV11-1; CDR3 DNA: TGTGCCAGCAGTTATAGAGCGACTGGGGACGGCTATGACTACACCTTC; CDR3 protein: CASSYRATGDGYDYTF
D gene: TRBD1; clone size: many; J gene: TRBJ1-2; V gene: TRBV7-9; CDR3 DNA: TGTGCCAGCAGCTTAGAGACAGGGGCTGGCTACACCTTC; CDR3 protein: CASSLETGAGYTF
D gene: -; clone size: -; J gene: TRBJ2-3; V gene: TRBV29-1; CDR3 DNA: TGCAGAGTTGAATCCGGGACAAGGTCCTCAAATATGCAGTATTTT; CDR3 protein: CRVESGTRSSNMQYF
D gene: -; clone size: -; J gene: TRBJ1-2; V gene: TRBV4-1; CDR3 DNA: TGCGCCAGCAACCAAGCGAACTGGGTCAATGGCTACACCTTC; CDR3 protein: CASNQANWVNGYTF
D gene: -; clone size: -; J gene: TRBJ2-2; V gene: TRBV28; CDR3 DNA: TGTGTCAGCAGGGCCAGCTTTCCCGCGAACACCGGGGAGCTGTTTTTT; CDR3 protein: CVSRASFPANTGELFF
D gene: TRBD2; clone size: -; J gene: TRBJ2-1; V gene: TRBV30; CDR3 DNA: TGTACCCGGAGAGGCGGGAGGGCCGATGAGCAGTTGTTC; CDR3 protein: CTRRGGRADEQLF
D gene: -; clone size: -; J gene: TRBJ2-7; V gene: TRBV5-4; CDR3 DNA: TGTGCCAGCAGCCGCAATAGGGGCAGCTACGAGCAATACTTC; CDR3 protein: CASSRNRGSYEQYF
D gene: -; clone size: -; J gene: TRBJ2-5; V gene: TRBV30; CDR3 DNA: TGTGCCTGGGGGGAAGTTGGGGAGACCCAGTACTTC; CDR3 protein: CAWGEVGETQYF
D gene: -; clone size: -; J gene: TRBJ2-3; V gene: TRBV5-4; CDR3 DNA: TGTGGCAGCGCCAAGTACAGGCCAGATACGCAGTATTTT; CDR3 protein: CGSAKYRPDTQYF
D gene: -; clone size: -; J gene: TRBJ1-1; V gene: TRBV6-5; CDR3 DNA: TGTACCAGCAGTTACGACACTGAGGCTTTCTTT; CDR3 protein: CTSSYDTEAFF
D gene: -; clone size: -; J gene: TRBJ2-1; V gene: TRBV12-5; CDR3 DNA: TGTGCTAGTGGTCCCCGGAGTGATGATGAACAGTTCTTC; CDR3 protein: CASGPRSDDEQFF
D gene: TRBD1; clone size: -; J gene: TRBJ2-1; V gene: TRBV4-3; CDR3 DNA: TGCTCCAGCAGACAAGATCCGGGACAGATGTACAATGAGCAGCTCTTC; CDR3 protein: CSSRQDPGQMYNEQLF
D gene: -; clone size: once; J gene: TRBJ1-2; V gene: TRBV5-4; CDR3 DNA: TGTGCCAGCAACTTCGACAGAGGATATGGCTACACCTTC; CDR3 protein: CASNFDRGYGYTF
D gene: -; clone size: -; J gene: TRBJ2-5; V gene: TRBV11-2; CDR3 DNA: TGTGCCGGCAGCTTAGGAGGGTCCCTCCAAGAGACCCAGTACTTC; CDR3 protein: CAGSLGGSLQETQYF
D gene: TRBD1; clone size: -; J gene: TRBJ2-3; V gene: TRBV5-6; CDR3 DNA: TGTGCCAGCAGCTTGGGGACAGGGTCAAAACAGCCCCAGTATTTT; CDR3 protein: CASSLGTGSKQPQYF
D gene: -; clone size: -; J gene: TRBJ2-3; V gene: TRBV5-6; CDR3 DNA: TGTGCCAGTAGCTTGGGGGGAGAGGTATATACGCGGTATTTT; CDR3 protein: CASSLGGEVYTRYF
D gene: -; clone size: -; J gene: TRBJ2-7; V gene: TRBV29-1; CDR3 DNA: TGCAGCGGGAGAAGGGGCTACGAGCAGTACTTC; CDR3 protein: CSGRRGYEQYF
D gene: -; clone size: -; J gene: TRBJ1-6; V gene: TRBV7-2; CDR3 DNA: TGTGCCAGCAGCTTAGAGAGGGGGGCTAATTCACCCCTCCACTTT; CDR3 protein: CASSLERGANSPLHF
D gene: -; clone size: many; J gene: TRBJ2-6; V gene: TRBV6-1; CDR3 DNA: TGTGCCAGCAGTGAAGCGATGGGGACTGGGGCCAACGTCCTGACTTTC; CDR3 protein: CASSEAMGTGANVLTF
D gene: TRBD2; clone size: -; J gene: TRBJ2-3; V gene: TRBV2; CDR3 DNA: TGTGCCAGCAGAGCCTTCCTCACTAGCGGGGCTAGCACAGATACGCAGTATTTT; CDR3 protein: CASRAFLTSGASTDTQYF
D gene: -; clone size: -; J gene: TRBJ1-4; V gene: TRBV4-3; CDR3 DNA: TGCGCCAACAGACAATCGGGGACACATAATGAAAAACTGTTTTTT; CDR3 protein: CANRQSGTHNEKLFF
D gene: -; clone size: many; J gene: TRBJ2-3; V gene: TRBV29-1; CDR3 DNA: TGCAGCGTTGAGGGGGTTCGGCGGGCGGATACGCAGTATTTT; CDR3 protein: CSVEGVRRADTQYF
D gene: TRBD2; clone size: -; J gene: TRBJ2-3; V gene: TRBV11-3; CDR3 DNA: TGTGCCTGTCGGATGGCGGGAGGTACCACAGTTATGCAGTATTTT; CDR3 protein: CACRMAGGTTVMQYF
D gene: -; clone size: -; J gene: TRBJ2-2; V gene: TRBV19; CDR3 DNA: TGTGCCAGTAGTGAACCCCGGGCGACGGGGACCGGGGAGCTGTTTTTT; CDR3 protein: CASSEPRATGTGELFF
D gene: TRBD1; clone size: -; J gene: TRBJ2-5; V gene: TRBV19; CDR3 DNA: TGTGCCAGTAGTCGGACAGGTCAAGAGACCCAGTACTTC; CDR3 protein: CASSRTGQETQYF
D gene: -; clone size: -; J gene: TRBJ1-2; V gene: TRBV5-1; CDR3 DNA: TGCGCCAGCAGCTTGACCCCCCAGGCCGACTATGGCTACACCTTC; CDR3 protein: CASSLTPQADYGYTF
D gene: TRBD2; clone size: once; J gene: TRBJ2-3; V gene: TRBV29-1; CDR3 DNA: TGCAACGTTGTACTAGCGGGGGGACCAGATACGCAGTATTTT; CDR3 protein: CNVVLAGGPDTQYF
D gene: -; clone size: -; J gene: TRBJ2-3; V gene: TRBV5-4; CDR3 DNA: TGTGCCAGCAGCCTGGAGTCTAGGACCACAGATACGCAGTATTTT; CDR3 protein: CASSLESRTTDTQYF
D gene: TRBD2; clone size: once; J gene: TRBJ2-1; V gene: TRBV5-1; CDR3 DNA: TGCGCCAGCAGCTTTTATGGGAGGGGTGACAAGCAGTTCTTC; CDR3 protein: CASSFYGRGDKQFF
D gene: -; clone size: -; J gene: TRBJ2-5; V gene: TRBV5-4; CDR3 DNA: TGTGCCAGCAGCTTGGCGGGAGTTGTTGGGGAGACCCAGTACTTC; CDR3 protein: CASSLAGVVGETQYF
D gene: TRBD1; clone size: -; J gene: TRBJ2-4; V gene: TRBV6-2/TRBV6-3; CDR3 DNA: TGTGCCAGCAATATAGAGGGGGCATACATTCAGTACTTC; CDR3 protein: CASNIEGAYIQYF
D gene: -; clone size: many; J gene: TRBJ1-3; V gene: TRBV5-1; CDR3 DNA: TGCGCCAGCAGCCAGGACGGGGCTGGAAACACCATATATTTT; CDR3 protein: CASSQDGAGNTIYF
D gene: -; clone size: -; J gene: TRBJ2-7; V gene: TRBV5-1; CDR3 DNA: TGCGCCAGCAGCATAGGGCTTGAGGGAGCATACGAGCAGTACTTC; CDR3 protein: CASSIGLEGAYEQYF
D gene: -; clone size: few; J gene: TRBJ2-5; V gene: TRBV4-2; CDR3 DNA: TGTGCCAGCAGCCAAGGGGACGTGGGGTACGAGACCCAGTACTTC; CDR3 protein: CASSQGDVGYETQYF
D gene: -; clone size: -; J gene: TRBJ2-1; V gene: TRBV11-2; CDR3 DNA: TGTGCCGGCAGCTTAGTGGGGGAACTGTCCTACCGAGGGGAGCAGTTCTTC; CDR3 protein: CAGSLVGELSYRGEQFF
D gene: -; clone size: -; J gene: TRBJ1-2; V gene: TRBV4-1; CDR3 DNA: TGCGCCAGTAGCCACCCGGGACGATATGGCTACATCTTC; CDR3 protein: CASSHPGRYGYIF
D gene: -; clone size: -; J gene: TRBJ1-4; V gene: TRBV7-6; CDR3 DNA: TGTGCCAGCAGCTTTAGGACTCGTGAAAAACTGTTTTTT; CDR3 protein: CASSFRTREKLFF
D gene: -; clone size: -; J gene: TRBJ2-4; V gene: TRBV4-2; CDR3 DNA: TGTGCCAGCAGCCAAGCACAGGGTAGCGGATCGTTAGCCAAAAGCATTCAGTACTTC; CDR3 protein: CASSQAQGSGSLAKSIQYF
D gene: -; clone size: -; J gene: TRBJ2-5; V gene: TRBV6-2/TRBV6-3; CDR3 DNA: TGTGCCAACAGCCCATACCAGACGGACCAAGAGACCCAGTACTTC; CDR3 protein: CANSPYQTDQETQYF
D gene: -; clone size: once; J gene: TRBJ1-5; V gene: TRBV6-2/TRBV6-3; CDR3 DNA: TGTGCCAGCAGTTACGGTAGACAGGTTGGCAGCCAACCACAGCATTTT; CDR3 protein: CASSYGRQVGSQPQHF
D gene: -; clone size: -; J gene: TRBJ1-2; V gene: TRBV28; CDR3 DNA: TGTGCCAGCGGGGGGCGCGTCGACTATGGCTACACCTTC; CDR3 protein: CASGGRVDYGYTF
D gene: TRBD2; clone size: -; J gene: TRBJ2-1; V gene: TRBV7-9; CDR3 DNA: TGTGCCAGCGGCATAGGGACTAGCCACTACAATGTGCAGTTCTTC; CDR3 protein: CASGIGTSHYNVQFF
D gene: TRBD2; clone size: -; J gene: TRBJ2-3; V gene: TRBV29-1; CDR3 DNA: TGCAGCGTTGTTGGGACTAGCGGGAGTGGCCCTACAGATACGCAGTATTTT; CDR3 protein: CSVVGTSGSGPTDTQYF
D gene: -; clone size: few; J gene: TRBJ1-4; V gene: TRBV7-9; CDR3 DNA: TGTGCCAGCAGCTTAGAGGCGGCTGAACGAGAAAAACTGTTTTTT; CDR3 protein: CASSLEAAEREKLFF
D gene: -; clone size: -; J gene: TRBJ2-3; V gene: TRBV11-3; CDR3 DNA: TGTGCCAGCAGCTTTCCAGATACGCAGTATTTT; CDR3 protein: CASSFPDTQYF
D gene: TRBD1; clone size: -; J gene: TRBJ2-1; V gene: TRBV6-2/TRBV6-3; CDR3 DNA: TGTGCCAGCAGCCCCCGGGACAGTTATAATGGGCAATTCTTC; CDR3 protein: CASSPRDSYNGQFF
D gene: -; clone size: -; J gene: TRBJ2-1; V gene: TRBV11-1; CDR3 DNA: TGTACCAGCAACTTCATCGGGAGACAGGAAGAGCATTTCTTC; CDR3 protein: CTSNFIGRQEEHFF
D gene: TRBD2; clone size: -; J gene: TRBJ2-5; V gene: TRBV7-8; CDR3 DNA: TGTGCCAGCAGAAGAGGGGTAGCGGGAGACCAAGAGACCCAGTACTTC; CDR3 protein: CASRRGVAGDQETQYF
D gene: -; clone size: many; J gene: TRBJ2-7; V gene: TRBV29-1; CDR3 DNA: TGCAGCGTTGAAACAGGCTCCTACGAGCAGTACTTC; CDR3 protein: CSVETGSYEQYF
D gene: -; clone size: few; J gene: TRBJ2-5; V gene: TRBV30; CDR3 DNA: TGTGCCTGGACTGTGAAAGAGATCCAGTACTTC; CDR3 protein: CAWTVKEIQYF